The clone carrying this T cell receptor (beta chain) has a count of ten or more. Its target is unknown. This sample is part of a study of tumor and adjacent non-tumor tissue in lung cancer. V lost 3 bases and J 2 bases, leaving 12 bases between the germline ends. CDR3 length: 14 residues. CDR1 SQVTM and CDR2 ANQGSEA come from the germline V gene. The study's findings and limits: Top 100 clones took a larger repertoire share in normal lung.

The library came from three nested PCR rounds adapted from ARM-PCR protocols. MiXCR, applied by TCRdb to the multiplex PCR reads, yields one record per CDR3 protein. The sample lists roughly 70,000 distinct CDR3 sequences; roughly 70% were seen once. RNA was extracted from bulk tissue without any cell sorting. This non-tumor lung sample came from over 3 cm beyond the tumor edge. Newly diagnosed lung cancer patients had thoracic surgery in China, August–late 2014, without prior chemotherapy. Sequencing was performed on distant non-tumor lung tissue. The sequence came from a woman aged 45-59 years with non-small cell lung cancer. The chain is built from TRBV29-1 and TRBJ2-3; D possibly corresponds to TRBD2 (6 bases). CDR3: CSVDLGGATDTQYF. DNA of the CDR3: TGCAGCGTTGATTTGGGGGGAGCCACAGATACGCAGTATTTT.